The 10 T cell receptor beta chains in this list originate from one sample, sequenced in a study of human T cells and chemical hapten exposure. Specified time point: patch test 1, 2 weeks after DPC sensitization. Described treatment: therapeutic diphenylcyclopropenone sensitization with weekly scalp DPC. TCRdb reprocessed the RACE reads via MiXCR and lists one record per CDR3 protein. The sample shows about 380,000 distinct CDR3 sequences, more than 4.5% of them seen only once. Source: whole blood, taken in connection with sensitization to the hapten diphenylcyclopropenone (DPC). Receptors originate from a woman aged 45-65 years with alopecia areata. Some clones in this sample may be carry-over from other donors' samples.

This clonotype came up many times. V is TRBV15 and J is TRBJ1-3; D is perhaps TRBD1 (6 bases). The CDR3 has 12 residues. Germline CDR1 reads LNHNV; CDR2 reads YYDKDF (reference sequence). V was cut by 3 bases and J by 9 bases, with 9 bases left in between. The chain's CDR3 is CATSSRDTTIYF. In DNA, the CDR3 is TGTGCCACCAGCAGCCGGGACACCACCATATATTTT.

This clonotype was recorded many times. The V and J genes are TRBV5-1 and TRBJ1-6, with no clear D. Germline V gives CDR1 SGHRS, CDR2 YFSETQ. Trimming shortened V by 4 bases and J by 8 bases, and 13 bases separated the two germline ends. CDR3 length: 14 amino acids. The CDR3 bases are TGCGCCAGCAGCAAGGACGTTCCGGATTCACCCCTCCACTTT. Protein sequence: CASSKDVPDSPLHF.

This clonotype was detected ten times or more. This chain connects TRBV12-3 or TRBV12-4 to TRBJ2-1; maybe TRBD2 (6 bases). Between the trimmed V and J ends, which lost 6 bases and 8 bases, there was a span of 17 bases. This CDR3 contains 14 residues. The CDR3, as DNA: TGTGCCAGCAGGGGGTCGACTAGGTCCCATGAGCAGTTCTTC. Its protein product is CASRGSTRSHEQFF.

This clonotype was picked up many times. This sequence joins TRBV12-3 or TRBV12-4 and TRBJ2-7, with D perhaps assigned TRBD1 or TRBD2 (5 bases each). There are 14 residues in the CDR3. V was clipped by 6 bases and J by 4 bases, with 16 bases between them. The CDR3 coding sequence is TGTGCCAGCAGCAGACAAGGGGAGATGTACGAGCAGTACTTC. Translating it yields CASSRQGEMYEQYF.

This clonotype has just a few counts. The chain combines TRBV12-3 or TRBV12-4 with TRBJ2-3; 7 positions agree with TRBD2. The CDR3 has 14 residues. With 6 bases clipped from V and 2 bases from J, the junction kept 5 bases outside the gene matches. This chain's CDR3 is CASSLAANTDTQYF. DNA for the CDR3: TGTGCCAGCAGCCTAGCGGCGAACACAGATACGCAGTATTTT.

This clonotype turned up a few times. The chain couples TRBV20-1 to TRBJ1-2, with 9 bases identical to TRBD1. The CDR3 consists of 14 residues. V lost 4 bases to trimming and J lost 3 bases; unmatched junction nucleotides: 6. The germline V gene has CDR1 DFQATT and CDR2 SNEGSKA (reference sequence). CDR3 in amino acids: CSAKTGGADYGYTF. In DNA form, the CDR3 reads TGCAGTGCTAAAACAGGGGGCGCTGACTATGGCTACACCTTC.

V gene TRBV6-1 combines with J gene TRBJ2-1; TRBD2 matches 9 bases. Germline values: CDR1 MNHNS, CDR2 SASEGT. The CDR3 contains 16 residues. With V trimmed by 2 bases and J by 8 bases, 10 bases remained unmatched. CDR3 sequence reads: CASSEPRSGSYDEQFF. The DNA of the CDR3 is TGTGCCAGCAGTGAACCCCGTAGCGGGAGTTACGATGAGCAGTTCTTC.

This clonotype was found many times. The chain joins TRBV7-9 to TRBJ1-6; a possible D gene is TRBD1 (5 bases). Trimming pared 4 bases from V and 7 bases from J, leaving 5 bases between. The germline CDR1 and CDR2 sequences are SEHNR and FQNEAQ (reference sequence). The CDR3 has 12 amino acids. CDR3 in amino acids: CASSWDNSPLHF. The CDR3 DNA reads as TGTGCCAGCAGCTGGGACAATTCACCCCTCCACTTT.

This clonotype was counted at least ten times. The J gene is TRBJ2-1, the V gene TRBV11-2; 7 positions agree with TRBD2. V was clipped by 4 bases and J by 2 bases; unmatched bases: 5. Germline CDR1 and CDR2: SGHAT and FQNNGV. This CDR3 is built from 15 residues. The CDR3, as DNA: TGTGCCAGCAGCTACCTAGCGGCCACCTACAATGAGCAGTTCTTC. Amino acid sequence: CASSYLAATYNEQFF.

This clonotype was recorded many times. This chain connects TRBV29-1 to TRBJ2-3; 8 bases fit TRBD1. This CDR3 is built from 15 residues. The germline CDR1 and CDR2 sequences are SQVTM and ANQGSEA. Germline trimming cut 5 bases from V and 1 base from J; bases unmatched to any gene: 8. CDR3 DNA: TGCAGCGTTCCTGATTCGACAGGGGGCACAGATACGCAGTATTTT. It yields the protein CSVPDSTGGTDTQYF.